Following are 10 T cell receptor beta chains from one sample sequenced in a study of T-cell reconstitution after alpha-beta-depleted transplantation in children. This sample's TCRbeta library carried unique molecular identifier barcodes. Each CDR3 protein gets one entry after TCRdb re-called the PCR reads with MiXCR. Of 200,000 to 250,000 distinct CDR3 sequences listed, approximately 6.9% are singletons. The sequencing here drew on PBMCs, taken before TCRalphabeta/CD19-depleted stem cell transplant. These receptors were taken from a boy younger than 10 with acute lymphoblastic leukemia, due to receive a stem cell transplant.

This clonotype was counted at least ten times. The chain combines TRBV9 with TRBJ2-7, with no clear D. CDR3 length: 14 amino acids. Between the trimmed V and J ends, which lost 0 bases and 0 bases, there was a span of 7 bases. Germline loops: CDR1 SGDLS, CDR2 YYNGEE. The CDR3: CASSVGQSSYEQYF. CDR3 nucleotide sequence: TGTGCCAGCAGCGTAGGGCAGTCCTCCTACGAGCAGTACTTC. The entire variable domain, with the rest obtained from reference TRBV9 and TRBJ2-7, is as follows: DSGVTQTPKHLITATGQRVTLRCSPRSGDLSVYWYQQSLDQGLQFLIQYYNGEERAKGNILERFSAQQFPDLHSELNLSSLELGDSALYFCASSVGQSSYEQYFGPGTRLTVT.

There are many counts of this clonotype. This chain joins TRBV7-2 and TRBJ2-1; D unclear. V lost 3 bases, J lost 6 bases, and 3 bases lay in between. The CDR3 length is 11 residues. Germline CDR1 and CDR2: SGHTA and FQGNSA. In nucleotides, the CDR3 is TGTGCCAGCAGCTTTAGCAATGAGCAGTTCTTC. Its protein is CASSFSNEQFF.

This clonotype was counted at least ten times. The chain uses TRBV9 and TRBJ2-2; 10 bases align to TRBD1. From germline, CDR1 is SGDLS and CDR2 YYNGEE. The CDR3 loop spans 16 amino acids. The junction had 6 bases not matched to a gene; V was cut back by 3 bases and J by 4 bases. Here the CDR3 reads CASSGTTGGRTGELFF. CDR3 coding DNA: TGTGCCAGCAGCGGGACGACAGGGGGCCGCACCGGGGAGCTGTTTTTT.

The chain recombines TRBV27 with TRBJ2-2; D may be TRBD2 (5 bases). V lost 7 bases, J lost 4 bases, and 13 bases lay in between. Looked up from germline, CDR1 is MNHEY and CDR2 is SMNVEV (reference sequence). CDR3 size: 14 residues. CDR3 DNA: TGTGCCAGCACACGATCTAGCTCCACCGGGGAGCTGTTTTTT. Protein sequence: CASTRSSSTGELFF.

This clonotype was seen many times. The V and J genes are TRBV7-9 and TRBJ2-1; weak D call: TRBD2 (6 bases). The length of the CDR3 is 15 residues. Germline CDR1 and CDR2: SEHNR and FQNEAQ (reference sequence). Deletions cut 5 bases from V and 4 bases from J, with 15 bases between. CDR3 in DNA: TGTGCCAGCAGCCTGGGGGGTTTCCTATACAATGAGCAGTTCTTC. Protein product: CASSLGGFLYNEQFF.

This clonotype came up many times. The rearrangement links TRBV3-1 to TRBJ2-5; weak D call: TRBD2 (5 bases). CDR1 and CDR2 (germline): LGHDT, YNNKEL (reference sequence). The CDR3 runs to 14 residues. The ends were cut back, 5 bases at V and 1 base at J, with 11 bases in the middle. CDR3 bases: TGTGCCAGCAGCGTCAGACTACTCCAAGAGACCCAGTACTTC. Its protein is CASSVRLLQETQYF.

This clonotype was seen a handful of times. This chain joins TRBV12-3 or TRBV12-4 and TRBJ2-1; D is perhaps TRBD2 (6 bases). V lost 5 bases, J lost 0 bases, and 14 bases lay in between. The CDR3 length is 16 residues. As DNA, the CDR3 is TGTGCCAGCAGTGCCGCCCGGGGGTACTCCTACAATGAGCAGTTCTTC. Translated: CASSAARGYSYNEQFF.

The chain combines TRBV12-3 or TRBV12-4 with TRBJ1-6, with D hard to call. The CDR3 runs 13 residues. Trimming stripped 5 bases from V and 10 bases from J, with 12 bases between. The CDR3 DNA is TGTGCCAGCAGTCGGGGTAACCCATCACCCCTCCACTTT. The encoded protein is CASSRGNPSPLHF.

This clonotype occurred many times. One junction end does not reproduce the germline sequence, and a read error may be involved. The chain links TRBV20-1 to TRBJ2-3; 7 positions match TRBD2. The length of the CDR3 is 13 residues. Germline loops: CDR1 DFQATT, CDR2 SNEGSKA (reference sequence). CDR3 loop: CSATRAGPDTQYF. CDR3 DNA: TGCAGCGCTACTCGAGCGGGACCAGATACGCAGTATTTT.

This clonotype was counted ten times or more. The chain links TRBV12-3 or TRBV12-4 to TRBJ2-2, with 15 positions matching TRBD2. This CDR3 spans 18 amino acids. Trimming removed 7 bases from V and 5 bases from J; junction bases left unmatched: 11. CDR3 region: CASTGGLAGGPFTGELFF. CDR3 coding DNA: TGTGCCAGCACCGGAGGACTAGCGGGAGGGCCTTTTACCGGGGAGCTGTTTTTT.